Listed below are T cell receptor beta chains from one sample, sequenced in a study of T-cell reconstitution after alpha-beta-depleted transplantation in children. TCRdb re-analysed the PCR reads in MiXCR, keeping a single row per CDR3 protein. The sample holds 670,000 or so distinct CDR3 sequences, 10% to 15% seen once. The material sequenced was PBMCs, taken before TCRalphabeta/CD19-depleted stem cell transplant. All receptors come from a girl aged 2 to 10 with congenital amegakaryocytic thrombocytopenia, due to receive a stem cell transplant. The CDR3 runs from the conserved cysteine through the conserved F or W.

j_call | v_call | cdr3_aa
TRBJ2-2 | TRBV10-3 | CAISELLAGVGTGELFF
TRBJ2-7 | TRBV20-1 | CSALRRGGYEQYF
TRBJ2-7 | TRBV20-1 | CSAETGNSYEQYF
TRBJ2-3 | TRBV20-1 | CSAPGGRTDTQYF
TRBJ2-1 | TRBV20-1 | CSAPRRGLYNEQFF
TRBJ1-6 | TRBV27 | CANKIRGWNSPLHF
TRBJ2-5 | TRBV20-1 | CSAPTSSIKETQYF
TRBJ2-5 | TRBV6-5 | CASSYTGDQETQYF
TRBJ2-3 | TRBV12-3/TRBV12-4 | CASSLWREVVDTQYF
TRBJ1-2 | TRBV5-1 | CASSFITGSYGYTF
TRBJ1-5 | TRBV5-1 | CASSLGGQGGQPQHF
TRBJ2-3 | TRBV5-1 | CASSLAERFSTDTQYF
TRBJ2-1 | TRBV7-8 | CASSPRTSPYNEQFF
TRBJ2-7 | TRBV6-1 | CASMGTSGSYEQYF
TRBJ2-5 | TRBV5-1 | CASSQVEYSGRQRPETQYF
TRBJ1-1 | TRBV5-4 | CASSSGLGRAFF
TRBJ2-7 | TRBV19 | CASSMGAGVEYF
TRBJ2-5 | TRBV10-3 | CAISGREGHETQYF
TRBJ2-1 | TRBV7-8 | CASSLNVAGEGEQFF
TRBJ2-3 | TRBV5-1 | CASSLWLGSGTSTDTQYF
TRBJ2-1 | TRBV4-2 | CASSRGLATSSYNEQFF
TRBJ2-1 | TRBV20-1 | CSARPQRYNEQFF
TRBJ2-7 | TRBV12-3/TRBV12-4 | CASSGTGSYEQYF
TRBJ2-1 | TRBV2 | CASSREAAHGGEQFF
TRBJ2-2 | TRBV5-1 | CASRTTGGSNTGELFF
TRBJ2-7 | TRBV20-1 | CSAIDRDPSEQYF
TRBJ1-2 | TRBV5-1 | CASSLDRGLSYGYTF
TRBJ1-4 | TRBV6-5 | CASSSQKTGTRGEKLFF
TRBJ2-7 | TRBV12-3/TRBV12-4 | CASSLLALSGYEQYF
TRBJ2-7 | TRBV5-1 | CASSAAEVPYEQYF
TRBJ1-1 | TRBV29-1 | CSVAGTGELDTEAFF
TRBJ2-1 | TRBV7-6 | CAGPYGEDGNEQFF
TRBJ1-2 | TRBV20-1 | CSALRGEGGYTF
TRBJ2-5 | TRBV29-1 | CSALADQETQYF
TRBJ2-7 | TRBV20-1 | CSASPHETSGGREQYF
TRBJ2-1 | TRBV20-1 | CSARDVAVLSYNEQFF
TRBJ2-1 | TRBV29-1 | CSVEDLNSAFSYNEQFF
TRBJ2-5 | TRBV27 | CATSPPFLAGVVLETQYF
TRBJ2-5 | TRBV7-2 | CASSLASGWQETQYF
TRBJ2-2 | TRBV5-4 | CASSFSGANTGELFF